The 3 T cell receptor beta chains listed next were all sequenced from one sample in a study of cytomegalovirus exposure and HLA in healthy donors. Vbeta (60) and Jbeta (13) primers were used in the PCR. The method was immunoSEQ multiplex PCR; TCRdb's version includes in-frame clones alone and lacks a portion of them. The sample comprises 65,000 to 75,000 clones, 65% to 70% of which are singletons, and about 2% rests with the top ten. Sequencing used PBMCs. The receptor source for this set is a woman in her 30s in good health and CMV-seronegative.

In this sample, this clone turned up a few times. This sequence joins TRBV9 and TRBJ1-4; 7 positions agree with TRBD1. Unmatched junction bases numbered 7, after V lost 0 bases and J lost 5 bases. CDR1 is SGDLS, CDR2 YYNGEE, per germline. CDR3 size: 16 residues. As DNA, the CDR3 is TGTGCCAGCAGCGTAGCTCCGGGACAGCCGAATGAAAAACTGTTTTTT. It translates to CASSVAPGQPNEKLFF.

The genes are TRBV5-6 and TRBJ1-5; D remains unclear. Trimming pared 10 bases from V and 3 bases from J, leaving 20 bases between. The CDR3 is 15 amino acids. In germline, CDR1 is SGHDT, CDR2 YYEEEE. DNA for the CDR3: TGTGCCCCCCCAAGCGGAGGGCTCTCCAATCAGCCCCAGCATTTT. Translating it yields CAPPSGGLSNQPQHF. Using reference TRBV5-6 and TRBJ1-5 for the parts outside the CDR3, the full variable domain is DAGVTQSPTHLIKTRGQQVTLRCSPKSGHDTVSWYQQALGQGPQFIFQYYEEEERQRGNFPDRFSGHQFPNYSSELNVNALLLGDSALYLCAPPSGGLSNQPQHFGDGTRLSIL.

The chain employs TRBV2 and TRBJ1-2; 8 nucleotides align to TRBD1. V shed 1 base and J 6 bases; nucleotides not matched to a gene: 7. CDR3 size: 15 residues. From germline, CDR1 is SNHLY and CDR2 FYNNEI. This CDR3 reads CASSEEGRGLHGYTF. The CDR3, as DNA: TGTGCCAGCAGTGAAGAAGGCAGGGGGCTCCATGGCTACACCTTC. Using reference TRBV2 and TRBJ1-2 for the parts outside the CDR3, the full variable domain is EPEVTQTPSHQVTQMGQEVILRCVPISNHLYFYWYRQILGQKVEFLVSFYNNEISEKSEIFDDQFSVERPDGSNFTLKIRSTKLEDSAMYFCASSEEGRGLHGYTFGSGTRLTVV.